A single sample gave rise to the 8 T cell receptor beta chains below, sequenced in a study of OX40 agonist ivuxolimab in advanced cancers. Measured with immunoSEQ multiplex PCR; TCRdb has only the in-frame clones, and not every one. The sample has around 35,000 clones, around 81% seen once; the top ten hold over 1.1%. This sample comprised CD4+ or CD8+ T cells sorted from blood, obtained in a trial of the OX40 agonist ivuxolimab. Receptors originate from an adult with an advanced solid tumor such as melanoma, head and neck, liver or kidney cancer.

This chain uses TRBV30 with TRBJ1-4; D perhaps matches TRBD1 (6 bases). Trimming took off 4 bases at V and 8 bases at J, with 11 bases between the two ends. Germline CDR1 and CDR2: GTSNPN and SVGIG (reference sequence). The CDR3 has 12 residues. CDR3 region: CAWNRDGEKLFF. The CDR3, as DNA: TGTGCCTGGAACAGGGACGGGGAAAAACTGTTTTTT.

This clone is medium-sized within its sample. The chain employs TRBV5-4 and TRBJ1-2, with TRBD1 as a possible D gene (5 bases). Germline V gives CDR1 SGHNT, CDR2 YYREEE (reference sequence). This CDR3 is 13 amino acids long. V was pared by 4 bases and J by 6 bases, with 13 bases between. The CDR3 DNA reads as TGTGCCAGCAGCCTTGGGGGAGGGAATGGCTACACCTTC. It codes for CASSLGGGNGYTF. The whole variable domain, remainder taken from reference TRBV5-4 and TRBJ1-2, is ETGVTQSPTHLIKTRGQQVTLRCSSQSGHNTVSWYQQALGQGPQFIFQYYREEENGRGNFPPRFSGLQFPNYSSELNVNALELDDSALYLCASSLGGGNGYTFGSGTRLTVV.

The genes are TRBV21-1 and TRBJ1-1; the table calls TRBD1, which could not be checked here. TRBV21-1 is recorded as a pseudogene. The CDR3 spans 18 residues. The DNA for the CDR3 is TGTGCCAGCAAGCCAATTTCCGGGACAGGGGGCGTGAACACTGAAGCTTTCTTT. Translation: CASKPISGTGGVNTEAFF.

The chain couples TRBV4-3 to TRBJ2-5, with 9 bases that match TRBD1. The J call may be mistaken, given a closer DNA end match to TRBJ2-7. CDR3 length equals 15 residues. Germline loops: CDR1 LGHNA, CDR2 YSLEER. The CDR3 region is CASSQVNRGPFEQYF. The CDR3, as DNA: TGCGCCAGCAGCCAAGTCAACAGGGGGCCTTTCGAGCAGTACTTC.

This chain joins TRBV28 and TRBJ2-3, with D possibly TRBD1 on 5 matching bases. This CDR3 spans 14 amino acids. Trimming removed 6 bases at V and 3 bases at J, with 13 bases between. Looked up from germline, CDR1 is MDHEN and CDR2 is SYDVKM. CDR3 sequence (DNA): TGTGCCAGCAGCGGACCCCAGGGTACAGATACGCAGTATTTT. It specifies CASSGPQGTDTQYF.

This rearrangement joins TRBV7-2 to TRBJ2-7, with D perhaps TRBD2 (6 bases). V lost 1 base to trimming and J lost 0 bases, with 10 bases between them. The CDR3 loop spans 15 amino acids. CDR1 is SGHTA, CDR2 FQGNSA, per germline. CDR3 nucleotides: TGTGCCAGCAGCTTAGTGGGGCGGGGCTCCTACGAGCAGTACTTC. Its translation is CASSLVGRGSYEQYF.

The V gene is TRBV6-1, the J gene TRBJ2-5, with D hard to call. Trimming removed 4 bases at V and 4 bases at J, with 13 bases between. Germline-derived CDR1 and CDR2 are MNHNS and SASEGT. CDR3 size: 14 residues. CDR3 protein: CASSVGMGLETQYF. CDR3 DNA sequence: TGTGCCAGCAGTGTAGGGATGGGTTTAGAGACCCAGTACTTC.

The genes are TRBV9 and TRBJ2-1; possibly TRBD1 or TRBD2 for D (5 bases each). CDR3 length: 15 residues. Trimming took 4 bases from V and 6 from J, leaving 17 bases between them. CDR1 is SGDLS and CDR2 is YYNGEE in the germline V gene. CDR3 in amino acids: CASSSRDQYSNEQFF. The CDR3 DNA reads TGTGCCAGCAGCTCCCGGGACCAATATTCCAATGAGCAGTTCTTC.